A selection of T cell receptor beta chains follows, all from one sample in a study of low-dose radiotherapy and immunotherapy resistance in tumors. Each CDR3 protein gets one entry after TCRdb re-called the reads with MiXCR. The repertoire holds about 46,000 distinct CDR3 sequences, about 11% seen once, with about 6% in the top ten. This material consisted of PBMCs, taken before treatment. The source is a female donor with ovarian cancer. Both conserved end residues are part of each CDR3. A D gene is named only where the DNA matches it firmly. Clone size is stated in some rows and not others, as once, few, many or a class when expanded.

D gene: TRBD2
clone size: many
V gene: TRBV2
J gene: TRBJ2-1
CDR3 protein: CASSEGGVLAEAYNEQFF
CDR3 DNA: TGTGCCAGCAGTGAAGGGGGGGTACTAGCGGAGGCATACAATGAGCAGTTCTTC

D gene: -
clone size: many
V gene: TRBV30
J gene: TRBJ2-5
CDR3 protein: CAWSAWGHETQYF
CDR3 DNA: TGTGCCTGGAGCGCGTGGGGGCACGAGACCCAGTACTTC

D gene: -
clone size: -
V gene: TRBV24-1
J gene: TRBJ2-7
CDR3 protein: CATSLNNEQYF
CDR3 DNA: TGTGCCACCAGTTTAAACAACGAGCAGTACTTC

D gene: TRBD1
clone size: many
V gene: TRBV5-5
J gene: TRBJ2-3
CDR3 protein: CASSLAVRDRVVTDTQYF
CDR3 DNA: TGTGCCAGCAGCTTGGCAGTAAGGGACAGGGTAGTGACAGATACGCAGTATTTT

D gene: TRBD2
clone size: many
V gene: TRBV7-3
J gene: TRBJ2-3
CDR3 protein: CASSSGLEPDTQYF
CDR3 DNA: TGTGCCAGCAGCTCCGGACTAGAACCAGATACGCAGTATTTT

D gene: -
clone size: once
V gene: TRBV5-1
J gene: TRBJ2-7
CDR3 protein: CASSLPLDRNYEQYF
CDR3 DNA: TGCGCCAGCAGCCTCCCTTTAGACAGAAACTACGAGCAGTACTTC

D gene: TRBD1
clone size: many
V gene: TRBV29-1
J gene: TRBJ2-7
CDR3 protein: CSVAWTGSYEQYF
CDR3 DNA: TGCAGCGTTGCATGGACAGGGTCCTACGAGCAGTACTTC

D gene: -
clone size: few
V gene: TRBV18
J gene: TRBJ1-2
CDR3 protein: CASSPSVQGGYGYTF
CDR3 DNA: TGTGCCAGCTCACCGTCGGTGCAGGGTGGCTATGGCTACACCTTC

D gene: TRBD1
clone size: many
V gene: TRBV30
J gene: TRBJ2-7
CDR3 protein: CAWSVFRDRAYEQYF
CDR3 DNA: TGTGCCTGGAGTGTTTTCCGGGACAGGGCCTACGAGCAGTACTTC

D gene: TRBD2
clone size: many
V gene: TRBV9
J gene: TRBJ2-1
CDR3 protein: CASSVSGTGSNEQFF
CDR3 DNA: TGTGCCAGCAGCGTAAGCGGGACCGGGAGTAATGAGCAGTTCTTC

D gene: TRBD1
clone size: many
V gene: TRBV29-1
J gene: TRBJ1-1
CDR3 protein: CSVGQVNTEAFF
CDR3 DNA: TGCAGCGTCGGACAGGTTAACACTGAAGCTTTCTTT

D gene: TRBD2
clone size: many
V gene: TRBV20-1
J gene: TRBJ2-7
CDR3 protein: CSARTTSGGRGYEQYF
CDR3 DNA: TGCAGTGCTAGAACCACTAGCGGGGGCCGCGGCTACGAGCAGTACTTC

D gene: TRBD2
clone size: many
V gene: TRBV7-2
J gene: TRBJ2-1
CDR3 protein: CASSFPGLAGGNGEFF
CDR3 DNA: TGTGCCAGCAGCTTCCCGGGACTAGCGGGAGGGAACGGAGAGTTCTTC

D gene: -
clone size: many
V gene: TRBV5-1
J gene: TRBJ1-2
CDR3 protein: CASSPLTGRDRANYGYTF
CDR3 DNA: TGCGCCAGCAGCCCACTAACAGGGCGGGATAGAGCTAACTATGGCTACACCTTC

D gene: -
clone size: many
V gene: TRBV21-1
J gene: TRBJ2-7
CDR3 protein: CASSKGRGPPSPHYEQYF
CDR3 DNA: TGTGCCAGCAGCAAAGGGAGGGGGCCACCTTCCCCACATTACGAGCAGTACTTC

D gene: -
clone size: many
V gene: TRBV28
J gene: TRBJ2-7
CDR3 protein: CASSDRTARSYEQYF
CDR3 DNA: TGTGCCAGCAGTGATAGGACAGCCCGATCCTACGAGCAGTACTTC

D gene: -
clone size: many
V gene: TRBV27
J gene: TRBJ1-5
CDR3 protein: CASRSGIISNQPQHF
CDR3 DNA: TGTGCCAGCAGGTCGGGGATAATTAGCAATCAGCCCCAGCATTTT

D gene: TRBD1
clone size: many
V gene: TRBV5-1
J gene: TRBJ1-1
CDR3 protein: CASSWGAGGTEAFF
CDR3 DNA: TGCGCCAGCAGCTGGGGGGCAGGGGGCACTGAAGCTTTCTTT

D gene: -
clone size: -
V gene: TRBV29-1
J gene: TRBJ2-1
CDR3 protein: CSVGGATFNEQFF
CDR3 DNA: TGCAGCGTTGGAGGGGCCACCTTCAATGAGCAGTTCTTC

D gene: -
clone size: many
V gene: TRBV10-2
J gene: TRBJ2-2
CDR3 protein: CAISREGGELFF
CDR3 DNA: TGTGCCATCAGCAGGGAAGGCGGGGAGCTGTTTTTT

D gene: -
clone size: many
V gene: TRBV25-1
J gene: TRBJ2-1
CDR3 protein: CASSEEHGQRSYNEQFF
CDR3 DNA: TGTGCCAGCAGTGAAGAGCATGGACAGCGTTCCTACAATGAGCAGTTCTTC

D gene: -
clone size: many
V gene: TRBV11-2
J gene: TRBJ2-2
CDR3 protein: CASSLANIGSNTGELFF
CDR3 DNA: TGTGCCAGCAGCTTAGCGAATATCGGATCGAACACCGGGGAGCTGTTTTTT

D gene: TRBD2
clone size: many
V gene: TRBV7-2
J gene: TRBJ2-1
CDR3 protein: CASSQTSGGAIYNEQFF
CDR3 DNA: TGTGCCAGCAGCCAGACTAGCGGGGGGGCCATTTACAATGAGCAGTTCTTC

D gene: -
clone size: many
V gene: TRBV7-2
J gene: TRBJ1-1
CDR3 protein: CASSLGGGTEAFF
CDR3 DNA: TGTGCCAGCAGCCTAGGGGGGGGCACTGAAGCTTTCTTT

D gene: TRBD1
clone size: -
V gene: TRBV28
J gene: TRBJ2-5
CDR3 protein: CASSLLGRTGGKETQYF
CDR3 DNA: TGTGCCAGCAGTTTATTGGGGCGGACAGGGGGGAAAGAGACCCAGTACTTC

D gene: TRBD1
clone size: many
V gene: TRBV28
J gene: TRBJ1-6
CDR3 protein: CASKGQGNSPLHF
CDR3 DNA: TGTGCCAGCAAGGGACAGGGGAATTCACCCCTCCACTTT

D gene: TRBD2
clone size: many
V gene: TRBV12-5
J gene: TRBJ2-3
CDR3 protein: CASGLVLGGAGGLGDTQYF
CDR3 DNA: TGTGCTAGTGGTTTGGTACTGGGGGGAGCGGGGGGGCTAGGAGATACGCAGTATTTT

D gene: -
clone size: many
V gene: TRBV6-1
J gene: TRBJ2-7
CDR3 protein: CASTLSGGNYEQYF
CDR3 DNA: TGTGCCAGCACTCTAAGTGGGGGAAATTACGAGCAGTACTTC

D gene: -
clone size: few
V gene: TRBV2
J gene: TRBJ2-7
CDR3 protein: CASSEWGTPYEQYF
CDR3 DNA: TGTGCCAGCAGTGAATGGGGGACCCCCTACGAGCAGTACTTC

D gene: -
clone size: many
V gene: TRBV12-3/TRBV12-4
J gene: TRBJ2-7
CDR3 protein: CASSGRGEQYF
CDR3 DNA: TGTGCCAGCAGTGGCCGGGGCGAGCAGTACTTC

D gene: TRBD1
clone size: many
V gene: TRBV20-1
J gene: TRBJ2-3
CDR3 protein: CSARGGTGRPDTQYF
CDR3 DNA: TGCAGTGCTAGAGGTGGGACAGGGAGGCCAGATACGCAGTATTTT

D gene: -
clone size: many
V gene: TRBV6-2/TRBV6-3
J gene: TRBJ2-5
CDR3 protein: CASRGTGKETQYF
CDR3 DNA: TGTGCCAGCAGGGGTACAGGAAAAGAGACCCAGTACTTC

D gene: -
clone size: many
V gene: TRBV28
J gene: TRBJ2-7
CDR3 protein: CASRTSWQYEQYF
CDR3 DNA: TGTGCCAGCAGAACTTCATGGCAGTACGAGCAGTACTTC

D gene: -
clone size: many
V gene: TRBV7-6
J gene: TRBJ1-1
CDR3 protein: CASSPRGGGNTEAFF
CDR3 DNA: TGTGCCAGCAGCCCTAGGGGGGGCGGGAACACTGAAGCTTTCTTT

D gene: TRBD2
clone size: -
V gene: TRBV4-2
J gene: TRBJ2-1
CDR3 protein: CASSRKTSGGSYNEQFF
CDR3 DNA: TGTGCCAGCAGCCGAAAGACTAGCGGGGGCTCCTACAATGAGCAGTTCTTC

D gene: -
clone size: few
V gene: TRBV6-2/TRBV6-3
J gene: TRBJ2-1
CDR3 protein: CASSGDRARAFF
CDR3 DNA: TGTGCCAGCAGTGGGGACCGTGCCCGGGCCTTCTTC

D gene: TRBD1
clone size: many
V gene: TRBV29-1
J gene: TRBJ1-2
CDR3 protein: CSVGDSRGYTF
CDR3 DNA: TGCAGCGTTGGGGACAGCCGTGGCTACACCTTC

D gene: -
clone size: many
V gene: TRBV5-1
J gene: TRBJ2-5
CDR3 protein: CASSSVVQETQYF
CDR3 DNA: TGCGCCAGCAGCTCCGTGGTCCAAGAGACCCAGTACTTC

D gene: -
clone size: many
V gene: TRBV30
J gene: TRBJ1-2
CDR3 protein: CAWRRVHGYTF
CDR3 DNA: TGTGCCTGGAGGAGGGTCCATGGCTACACCTTC

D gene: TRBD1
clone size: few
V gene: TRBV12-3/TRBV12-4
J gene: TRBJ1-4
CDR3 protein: CASSFAGQAEKLFF
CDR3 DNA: TGTGCCAGCAGTTTTGCCGGACAGGCTGAAAAACTGTTTTTT

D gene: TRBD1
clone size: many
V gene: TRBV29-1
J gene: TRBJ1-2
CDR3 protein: CSVGTGGDYGYTF
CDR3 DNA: TGCAGCGTTGGGACAGGGGGAGACTATGGCTACACCTTC

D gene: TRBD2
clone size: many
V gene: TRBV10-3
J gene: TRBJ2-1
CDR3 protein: CAISLRTSDRNEQFF
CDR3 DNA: TGTGCCATCAGTTTGCGGACTAGCGACCGCAATGAGCAGTTCTTC

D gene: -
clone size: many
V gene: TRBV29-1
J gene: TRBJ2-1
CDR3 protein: CSVETPATYNEQFF
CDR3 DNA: TGCAGCGTTGAAACCCCAGCGACCTACAATGAGCAGTTCTTC

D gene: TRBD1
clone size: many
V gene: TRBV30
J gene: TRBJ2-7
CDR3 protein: CAWSGQAPYEQYF
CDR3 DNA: TGTGCCTGGAGCGGACAGGCCCCCTACGAGCAGTACTTC

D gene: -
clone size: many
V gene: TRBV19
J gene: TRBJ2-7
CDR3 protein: CASSIVRTRGSYEQYF
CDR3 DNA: TGTGCCAGTAGTATAGTTCGGACGCGGGGCTCCTACGAGCAGTACTTC

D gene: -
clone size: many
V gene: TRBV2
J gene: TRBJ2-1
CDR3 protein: CASSEGRANEQFF
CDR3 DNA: TGTGCCAGCAGTGAAGGCAGGGCAAATGAGCAGTTCTTC

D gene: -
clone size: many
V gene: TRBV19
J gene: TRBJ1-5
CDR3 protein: CASGRGDGYQPQHF
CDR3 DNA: TGTGCCAGTGGACGGGGGGACGGATATCAGCCCCAGCATTTT

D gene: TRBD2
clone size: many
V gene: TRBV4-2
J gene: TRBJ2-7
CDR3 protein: CASSSWGLAEYEQYF
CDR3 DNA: TGTGCCAGCAGTTCTTGGGGACTAGCGGAGTACGAGCAGTACTTC

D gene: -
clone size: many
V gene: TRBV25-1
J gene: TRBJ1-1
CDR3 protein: CASSGPGAFF
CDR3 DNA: TGTGCCAGCAGTGGACCCGGAGCTTTCTTT

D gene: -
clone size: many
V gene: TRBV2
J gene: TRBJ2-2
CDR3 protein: CASSEGQVNTGELFF
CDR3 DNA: TGTGCCAGCAGTGAAGGCCAGGTGAACACCGGGGAGCTGTTTTTT

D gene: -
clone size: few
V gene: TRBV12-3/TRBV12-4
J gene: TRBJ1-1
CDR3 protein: CASRLRRNTEAFF
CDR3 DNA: TGTGCCAGCAGGCTCAGAAGGAACACTGAAGCTTTCTTT

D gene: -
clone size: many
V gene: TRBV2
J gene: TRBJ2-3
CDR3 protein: CASREAKGGGVDTQYF
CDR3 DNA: TGTGCCAGCAGGGAAGCCAAAGGGGGAGGTGTGGATACGCAGTATTTT

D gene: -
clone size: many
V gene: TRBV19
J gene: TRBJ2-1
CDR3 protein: CASSIGNYNEQFF
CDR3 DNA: TGTGCCAGTAGTATCGGGAATTACAATGAGCAGTTCTTC